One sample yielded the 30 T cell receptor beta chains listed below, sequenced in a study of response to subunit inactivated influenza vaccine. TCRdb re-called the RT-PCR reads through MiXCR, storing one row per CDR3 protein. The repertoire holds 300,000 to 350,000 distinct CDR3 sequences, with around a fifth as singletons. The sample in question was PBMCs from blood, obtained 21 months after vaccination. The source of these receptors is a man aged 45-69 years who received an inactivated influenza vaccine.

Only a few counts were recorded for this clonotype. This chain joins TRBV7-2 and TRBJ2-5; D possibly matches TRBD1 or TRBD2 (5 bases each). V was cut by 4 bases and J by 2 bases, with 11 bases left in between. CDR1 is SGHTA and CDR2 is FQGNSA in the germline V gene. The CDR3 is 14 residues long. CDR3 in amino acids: CASSSEWGQETQYF. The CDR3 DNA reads TGTGCCAGCAGCTCGGAGTGGGGGCAAGAGACCCAGTACTTC. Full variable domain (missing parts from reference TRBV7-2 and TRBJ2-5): GAGVSQSPSNKVTEKGKDVELRCDPISGHTALYWYRQSLGQGLEFLIYFQGNSAPDKSGLPSDRFSAERTGGSVSTLTIQRTQQEDSAVYLCASSSEWGQETQYFGPGTRLLVL.

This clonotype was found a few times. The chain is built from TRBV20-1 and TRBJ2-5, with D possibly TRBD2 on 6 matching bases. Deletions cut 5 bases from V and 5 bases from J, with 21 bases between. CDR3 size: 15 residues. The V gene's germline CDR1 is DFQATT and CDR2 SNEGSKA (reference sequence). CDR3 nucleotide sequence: TGCAGTGCTTGGATTCTAGCGTCCCTAATGGAGACCCAGTACTTC. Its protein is CSAWILASLMETQYF.

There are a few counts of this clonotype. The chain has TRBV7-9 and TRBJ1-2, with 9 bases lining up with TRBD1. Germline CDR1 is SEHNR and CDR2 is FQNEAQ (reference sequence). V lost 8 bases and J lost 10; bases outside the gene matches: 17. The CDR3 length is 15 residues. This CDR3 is CASGIRQPGQGVYTF. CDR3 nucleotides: TGTGCCAGCGGTATCCGCCAGCCGGGACAGGGTGTCTACACCTTC.

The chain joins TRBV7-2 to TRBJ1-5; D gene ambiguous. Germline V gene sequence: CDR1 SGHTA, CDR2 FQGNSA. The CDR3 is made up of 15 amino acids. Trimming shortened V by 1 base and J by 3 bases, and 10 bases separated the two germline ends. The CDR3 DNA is TGTGCCAGCAGCTTAGGATCAGGACTCAATCAGCCCCAGCATTTT. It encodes CASSLGSGLNQPQHF. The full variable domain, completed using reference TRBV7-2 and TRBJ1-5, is GAGVSQSPSNKVTEKGKDVELRCDPISGHTALYWYRQSLGQGLEFLIYFQGNSAPDKSGLPSDRFSAERTGGSVSTLTIQRTQQEDSAVYLCASSLGSGLNQPQHFGDGTRLSIL.

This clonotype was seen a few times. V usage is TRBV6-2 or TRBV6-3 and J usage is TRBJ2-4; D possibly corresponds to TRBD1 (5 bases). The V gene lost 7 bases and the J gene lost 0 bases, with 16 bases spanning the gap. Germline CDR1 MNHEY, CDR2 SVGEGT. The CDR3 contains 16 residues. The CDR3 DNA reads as TGTGCCAGCACCAAGGACATCGGGTTAGCCAAAAACATTCAGTACTTC. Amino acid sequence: CASTKDIGLAKNIQYF.

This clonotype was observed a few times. CDR3 in amino acids: CASSQGGPTNEKLFF. DNA of the CDR3: TGTGCCAGCAGCCAAGGAGGTCCAACTAATGAAAAACTGTTTTTT. The J gene is TRBJ1-4, the V gene TRBV3-1; D gene uncertain. The V end was cut by 1 base, the J end by 0 bases, with 6 bases between. The CDR3 runs 15 residues. Germline loops: CDR1 LGHDT, CDR2 YNNKEL (reference sequence).

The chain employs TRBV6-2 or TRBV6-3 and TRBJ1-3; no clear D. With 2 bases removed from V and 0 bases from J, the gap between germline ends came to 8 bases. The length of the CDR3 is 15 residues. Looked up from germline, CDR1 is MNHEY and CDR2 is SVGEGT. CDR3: CASSYGRSSGNTIYF. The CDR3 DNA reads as TGTGCCAGCAGTTACGGGCGGAGCTCTGGAAACACCATATATTTT.

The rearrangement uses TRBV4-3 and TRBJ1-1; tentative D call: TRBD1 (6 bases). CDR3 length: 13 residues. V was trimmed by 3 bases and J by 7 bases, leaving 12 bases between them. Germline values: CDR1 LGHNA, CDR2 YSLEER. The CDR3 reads CASSQEGGLEAFF. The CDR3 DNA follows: TGCGCCAGCAGCCAGGAGGGGGGGCTTGAAGCTTTCTTT.

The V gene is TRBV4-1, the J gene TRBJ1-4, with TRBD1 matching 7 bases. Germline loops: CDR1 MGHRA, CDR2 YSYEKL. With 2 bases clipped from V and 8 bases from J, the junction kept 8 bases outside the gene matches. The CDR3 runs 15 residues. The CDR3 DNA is TGCGCCAGCAGCCAATTAGGGGGCTCGGAGGAAAAACTGTTTTTT. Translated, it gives CASSQLGGSEEKLFF.

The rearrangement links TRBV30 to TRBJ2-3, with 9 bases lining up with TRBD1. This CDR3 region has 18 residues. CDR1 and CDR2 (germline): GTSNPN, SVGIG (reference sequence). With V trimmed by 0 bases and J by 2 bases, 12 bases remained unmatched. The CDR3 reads CAWSVRTGANLYTDTQYF. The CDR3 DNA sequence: TGTGCCTGGAGTGTAAGGACAGGGGCGAATTTGTACACAGATACGCAGTATTTT.

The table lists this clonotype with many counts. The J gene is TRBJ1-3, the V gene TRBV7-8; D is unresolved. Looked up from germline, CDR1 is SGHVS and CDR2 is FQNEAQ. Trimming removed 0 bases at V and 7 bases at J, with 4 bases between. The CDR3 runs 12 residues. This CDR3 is CASSLARNTIYF. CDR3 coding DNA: TGTGCCAGCAGCTTAGCGCGGAACACCATATATTTT.

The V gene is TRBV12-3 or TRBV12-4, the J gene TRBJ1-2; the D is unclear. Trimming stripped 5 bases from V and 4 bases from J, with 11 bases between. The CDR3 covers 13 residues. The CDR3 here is CASSPDRFYGYTF. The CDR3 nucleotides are TGTGCCAGCAGTCCTGACCGGTTCTATGGCTACACCTTC.

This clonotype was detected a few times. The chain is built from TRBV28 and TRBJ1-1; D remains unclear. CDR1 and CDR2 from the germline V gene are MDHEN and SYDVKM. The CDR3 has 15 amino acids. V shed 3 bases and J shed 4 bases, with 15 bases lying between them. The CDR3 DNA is TGTGCCAGCAGTTTTTTTCTCTACCGGGGCACTGAAGCTTTCTTT. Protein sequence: CASSFFLYRGTEAFF.

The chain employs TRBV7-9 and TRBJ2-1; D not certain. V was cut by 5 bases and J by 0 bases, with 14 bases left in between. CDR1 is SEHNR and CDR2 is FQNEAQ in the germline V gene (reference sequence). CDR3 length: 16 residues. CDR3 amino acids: CASSPYGPSSYNEQFF. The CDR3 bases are TGTGCCAGCAGCCCCTATGGTCCGAGCTCCTACAATGAGCAGTTCTTC.

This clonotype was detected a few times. Here the CDR3 DNA reads TGCGCCAGCAGCTTGGGAGGGGCGGCCGGTAATTCACCCCTCCACTTT. The encoded protein is CASSLGGAAGNSPLHF. The chain uses TRBV5-1 and TRBJ1-6, with D possibly being TRBD1 (5 bases). The V gene lost 0 bases and the J gene lost 6 bases, with 13 bases spanning the gap. The CDR3 has 16 amino acids. Per germline, CDR1 SGHRS and CDR2 YFSETQ. The full variable domain, with the rest looked up from reference TRBV5-1 and TRBJ1-6, is KAGVTQTPRYLIKTRGQQVTLSCSPISGHRSVSWYQQTPGQGLQFLFEYFSETQRNKGNFPGRFSGRQFSNSRSEMNVSTLELGDSALYLCASSLGGAAGNSPLHFGNGTRLTVT.

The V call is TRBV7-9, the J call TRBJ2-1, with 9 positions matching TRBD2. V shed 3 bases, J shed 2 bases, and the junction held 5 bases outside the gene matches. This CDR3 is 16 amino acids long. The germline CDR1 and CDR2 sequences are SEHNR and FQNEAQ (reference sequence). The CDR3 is CASSFDRLAAYNEQFF. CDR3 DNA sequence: TGTGCCAGCAGCTTTGACCGACTAGCGGCCTACAATGAGCAGTTCTTC.

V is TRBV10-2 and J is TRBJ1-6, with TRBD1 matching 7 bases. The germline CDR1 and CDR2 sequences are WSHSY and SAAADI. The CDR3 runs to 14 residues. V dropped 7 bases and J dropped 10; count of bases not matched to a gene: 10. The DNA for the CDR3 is TGCGCCAGCATTCCGGCAGGGGGACTATCACCCCTCCACTTT. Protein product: CASIPAGGLSPLHF.

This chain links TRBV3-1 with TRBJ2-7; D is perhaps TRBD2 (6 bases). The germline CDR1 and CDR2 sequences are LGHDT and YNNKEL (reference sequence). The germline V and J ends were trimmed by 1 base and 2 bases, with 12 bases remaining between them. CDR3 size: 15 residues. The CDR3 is CASSQGGAGPYEQYF. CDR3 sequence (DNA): TGTGCCAGCAGCCAAGGTGGGGCGGGGCCCTACGAGCAGTACTTC.

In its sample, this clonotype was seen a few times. This CDR3 is CATALSGAQETQYF. The DNA of the CDR3 is TGTGCCACCGCCCTGTCCGGGGCCCAAGAGACCCAGTACTTC. The chain has TRBV21-1 and TRBJ2-5; TRBD1 reflects the table's D call only, with no check against the DNA. TRBV21-1 is assigned pseudogene status. The CDR3 is 14 residues long.

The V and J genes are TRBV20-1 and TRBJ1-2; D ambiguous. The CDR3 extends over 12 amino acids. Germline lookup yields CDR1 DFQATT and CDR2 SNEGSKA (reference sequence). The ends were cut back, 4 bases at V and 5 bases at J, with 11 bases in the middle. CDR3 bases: TGCAGTGCTATTAAGACTGATTATGGCTACACCTTC. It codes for CSAIKTDYGYTF.

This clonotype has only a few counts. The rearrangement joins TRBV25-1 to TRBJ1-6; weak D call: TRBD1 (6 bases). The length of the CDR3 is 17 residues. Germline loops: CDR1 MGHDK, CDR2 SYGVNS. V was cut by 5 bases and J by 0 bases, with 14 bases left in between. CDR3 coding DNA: TGTGCCAGCAGTCCGGACAGTCTTAGCTCCTATAATTCACCCCTCCACTTT. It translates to CASSPDSLSSYNSPLHF.

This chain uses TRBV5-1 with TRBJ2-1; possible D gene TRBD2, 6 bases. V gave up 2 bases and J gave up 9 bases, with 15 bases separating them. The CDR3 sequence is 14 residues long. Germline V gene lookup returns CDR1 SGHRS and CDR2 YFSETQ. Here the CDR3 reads CASSLSPTRGEQFF. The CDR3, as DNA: TGCGCCAGCAGCTTATCACCGACGCGGGGTGAGCAGTTCTTC.

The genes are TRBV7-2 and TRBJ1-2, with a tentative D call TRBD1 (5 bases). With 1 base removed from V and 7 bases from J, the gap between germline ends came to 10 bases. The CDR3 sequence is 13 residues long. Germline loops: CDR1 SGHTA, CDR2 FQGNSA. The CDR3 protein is CASSLGAGGGYTF. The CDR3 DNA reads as TGTGCCAGCAGCTTAGGGGCGGGGGGTGGCTACACCTTC. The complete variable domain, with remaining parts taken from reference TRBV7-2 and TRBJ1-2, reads GAGVSQSPSNKVTEKGKDVELRCDPISGHTALYWYRQSLGQGLEFLIYFQGNSAPDKSGLPSDRFSAERTGGSVSTLTIQRTQQEDSAVYLCASSLGAGGGYTFGSGTRLTVV.

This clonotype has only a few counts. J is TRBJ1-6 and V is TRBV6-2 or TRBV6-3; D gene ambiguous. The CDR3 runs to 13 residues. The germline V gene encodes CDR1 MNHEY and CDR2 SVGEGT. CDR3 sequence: CAGGYFYNSPLHF. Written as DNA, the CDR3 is TGTGCTGGCGGATACTTCTATAATTCACCCCTCCACTTT.

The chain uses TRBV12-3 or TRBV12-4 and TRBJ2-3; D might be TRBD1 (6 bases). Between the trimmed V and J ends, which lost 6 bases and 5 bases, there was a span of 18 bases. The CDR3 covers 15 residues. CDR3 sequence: CASSTSGHLLDTQYF. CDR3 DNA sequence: TGTGCCAGCAGCACCTCGGGACATCTATTAGATACGCAGTATTTT.

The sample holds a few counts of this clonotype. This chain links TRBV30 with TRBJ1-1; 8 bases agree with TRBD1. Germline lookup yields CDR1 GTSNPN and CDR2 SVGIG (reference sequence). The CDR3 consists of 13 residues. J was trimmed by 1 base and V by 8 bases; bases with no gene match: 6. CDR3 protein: CAGTGDGNTEAFF. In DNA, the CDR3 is TGTGCCGGGACAGGAGATGGGAACACTGAAGCTTTCTTT.

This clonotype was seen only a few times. The CDR3 nucleotides read TGCAGCGTTCGGTCACAGGGGACTAGCGCAGATACGCAGTATTTT. This encodes CSVRSQGTSADTQYF. V usage is TRBV29-1 and J usage is TRBJ2-3; 10 bases are shared with TRBD2. Trimming took 5 bases from V and 4 from J; bases not matched to a gene: 9. The germline gives CDR1 SQVTM, CDR2 ANQGSEA. The CDR3 runs 15 residues.

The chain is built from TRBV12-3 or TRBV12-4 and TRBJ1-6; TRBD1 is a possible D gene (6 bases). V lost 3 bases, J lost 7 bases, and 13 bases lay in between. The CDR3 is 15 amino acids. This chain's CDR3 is CASSLGPGANSPLHF. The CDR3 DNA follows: TGTGCCAGCAGTTTGGGGCCAGGGGCCAATTCACCCCTCCACTTT.

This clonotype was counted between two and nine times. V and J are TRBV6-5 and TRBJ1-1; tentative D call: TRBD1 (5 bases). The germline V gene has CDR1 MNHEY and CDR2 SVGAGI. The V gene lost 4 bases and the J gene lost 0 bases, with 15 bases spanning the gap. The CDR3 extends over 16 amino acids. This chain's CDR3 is CASSSRTLTLNTEAFF. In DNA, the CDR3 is TGTGCCAGCAGTTCCCGGACACTTACCTTGAACACTGAAGCTTTCTTT.

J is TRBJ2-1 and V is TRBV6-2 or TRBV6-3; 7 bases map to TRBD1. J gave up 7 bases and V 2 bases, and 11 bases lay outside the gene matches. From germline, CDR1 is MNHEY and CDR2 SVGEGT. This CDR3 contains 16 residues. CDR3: CASSYSIGGLRNEQFF. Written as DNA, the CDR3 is TGTGCCAGCAGTTACAGCATAGGGGGCTTACGGAATGAGCAGTTCTTC.